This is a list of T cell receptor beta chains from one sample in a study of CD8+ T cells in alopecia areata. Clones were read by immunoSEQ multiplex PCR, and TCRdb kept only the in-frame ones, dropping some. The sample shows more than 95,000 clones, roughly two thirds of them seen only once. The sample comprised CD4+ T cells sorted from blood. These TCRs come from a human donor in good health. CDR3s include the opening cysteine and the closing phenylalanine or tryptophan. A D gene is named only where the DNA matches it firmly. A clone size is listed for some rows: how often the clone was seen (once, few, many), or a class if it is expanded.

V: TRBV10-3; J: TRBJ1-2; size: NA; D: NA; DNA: TGTGCCATCAGTGACCAAGCAACGGGAGCGGGGGGTGGCTACACCTTC; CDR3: CAISDQATGAGGGYTF
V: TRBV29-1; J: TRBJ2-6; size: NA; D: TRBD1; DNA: TGCAGCGTTGGGACAGGGGGAGCTGGGGCCAACGTCCTGACTTTC; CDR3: CSVGTGGAGANVLTF
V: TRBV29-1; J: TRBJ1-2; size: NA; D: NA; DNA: TGCAGCGCATCTGACGGCTACACCTTC; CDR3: CSASDGYTF
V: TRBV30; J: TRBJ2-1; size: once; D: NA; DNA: TGTGCCTGGAGCCCGGGGACACCTAGGGGGGAGCAGTTCTTC; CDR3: CAWSPGTPRGEQFF
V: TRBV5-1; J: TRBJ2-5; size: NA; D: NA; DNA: TGCGCCAGCAGCTTAGAAGAGACCCAGTACTTC; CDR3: CASSLEETQYF
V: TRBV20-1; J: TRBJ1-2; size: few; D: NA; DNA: TGCAGTGCCGCGCTGGCTGGCTACACCTTC; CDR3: CSAALAGYTF
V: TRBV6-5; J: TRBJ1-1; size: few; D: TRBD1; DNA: TGTGCCAGCAGTCGATCCGGGACAGCCCCTGAAGCTTTCTTT; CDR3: CASSRSGTAPEAFF
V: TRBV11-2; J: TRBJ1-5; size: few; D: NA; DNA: TGTGCCAGCAGTCAGGCTCTAGACAGTCTCGGCAATCAGCCCCAGCATTTT; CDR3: CASSQALDSLGNQPQHF
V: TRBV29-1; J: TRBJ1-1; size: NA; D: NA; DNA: TGCAGCGTTGGGACAGCCGAAGCTTTCTTT; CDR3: CSVGTAEAFF
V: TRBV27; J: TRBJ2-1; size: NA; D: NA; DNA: TGTGCCAGCAGTTCCACCATGAATGAGCAGTTCTTC; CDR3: CASSSTMNEQFF
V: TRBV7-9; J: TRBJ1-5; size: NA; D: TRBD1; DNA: TGTGCCAGCAGCCGGGACAGGGGTGGGGGTAGCGATCAGCCCCAGCATTTT; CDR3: CASSRDRGGGSDQPQHF
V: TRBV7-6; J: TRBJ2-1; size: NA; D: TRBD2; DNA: TGTGCCAGCAGCTCCCGTATTCGCTCCCGAACAATAGCGGGGGATTACAATGAGCAGTTCTTC; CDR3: CASSSRIRSRTIAGDYNEQFF
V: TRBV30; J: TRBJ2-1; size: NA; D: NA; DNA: TGTGCCTGGAGCCATAAGAATGAGCAGTTCTTC; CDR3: CAWSHKNEQFF
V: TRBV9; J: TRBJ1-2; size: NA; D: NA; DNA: TGTGCCAGCAGCGCTCCCCGCGGGTCTGGGTATGGCTACACCTTC; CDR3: CASSAPRGSGYGYTF
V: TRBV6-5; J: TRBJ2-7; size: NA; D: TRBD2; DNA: TGTGCCAGCAGACCGGGGACTAGCAGCTCCTACGAGCAGTACTTC; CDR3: CASRPGTSSSYEQYF
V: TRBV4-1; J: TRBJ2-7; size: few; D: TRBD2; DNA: TGCGCCAGCAGCTTAGCGGGGGGTTCCTACGAGCAGTACTTC; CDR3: CASSLAGGSYEQYF
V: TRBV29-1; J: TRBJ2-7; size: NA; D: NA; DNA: TGCAGCGTTCTCACCGACAGGAACGAGCAGTACTTC; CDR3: CSVLTDRNEQYF
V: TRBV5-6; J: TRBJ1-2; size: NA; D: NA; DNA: TGTGCCAGCAGCTTAGGTGACAACTATGGCTACACCTTC; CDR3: CASSLGDNYGYTF
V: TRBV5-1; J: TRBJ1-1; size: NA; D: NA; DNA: TGCGCCAGCGTCCTCGGGGCCTCGAACACTGAAGCTTTCTTT; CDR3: CASVLGASNTEAFF
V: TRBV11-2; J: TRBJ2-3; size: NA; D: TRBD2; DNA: TGTGCCAGCAGCTATGGACTAGCGGGGGGGCGGACGCAGTATTTT; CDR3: CASSYGLAGGRTQYF
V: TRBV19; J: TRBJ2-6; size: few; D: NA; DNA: TGTGCCAGTAGTATAGATCCCCGGGGCGCTGGGGCCAACGTCCTGACTTTC; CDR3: CASSIDPRGAGANVLTF
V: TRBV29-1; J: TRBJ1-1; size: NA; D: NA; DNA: TGCAGCGCAGGATTTATGAACACTGAAGCTTTCTTT; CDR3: CSAGFMNTEAFF